The clone carrying this T cell receptor (beta chain) came up a few times. With 3 bases removed from V and 1 base from J, the gap between germline ends came to 9 bases. CDR3 length equals 14 residues. CDR1 and CDR2 (germline): ENHRY, SYGVKD. Unique molecular identifiers were incorporated when the TCRbeta library was constructed. Each CDR3 protein gets one entry after TCRdb re-called the PCR reads with MiXCR. Of some 500,000 distinct CDR3 sequences listed, 15% to 20% are singletons. The source of the sample is a study of T-cell reconstitution after alpha-beta-depleted transplantation in children. This chain links TRBV10-3 with TRBJ1-1, with a weak D call TRBD1 (5 bases). This specimen was PBMCs from the stem cell graft donor, taken from the stem cell graft. The TCR sequence derives from a human donor who donated a stem cell graft to a child with acute lymphoblastic leukemia. CDR3 loop: CAISEGEENTEAFF. The CDR3 nucleotides are TGTGCCATCAGTGAAGGGGAGGAGAACACTGAAGCTTTCTTT.